The present T cell receptor (beta chain) was sequenced within a study of cytomegalovirus exposure and HLA in healthy donors. Primers included in the PCR were 60 Vbeta and 13 Jbeta primers. Data came from immunoSEQ multiplex PCR; TCRdb stores just in-frame clones and leaves some out. The sample records about 190,000 clones, around four fifths being singletons. The V and J ends lost 2 bases and 1 base, in that order; junction bases with no gene match: 8. Looked up from germline, CDR1 is MDHEN and CDR2 is SYDVKM. The CDR3 length is 17 residues. The material sequenced was PBMCs. V gene TRBV28 combines with J gene TRBJ1-1; 9 nucleotides match TRBD1. The clonotype originates from a woman aged 40 to 50 in good health and CMV-seronegative. The CDR3 DNA reads as TGTGCCAGCAGTTTAGCCACAGGGGGCGAATGGAACACTGAAGCTTTCTTT. Translation gives CASSLATGGEWNTEAFF.